These T cell receptor beta chains were read from a single sample in a study of shared T cell receptors in the human thymus. Libraries were prepared by immunoSEQ multiplex PCR; TCRdb keeps only in-frame clonotypes and omits some of them. The table lists about 710,000 clones, around 87% of them singletons, with 0.0094% in the top ten. This sample also belongs to another study, concerning human thymus T cells.

The material sequenced was thymocytes. These receptors all stem from a boy under two years old with a congenital heart defect. The CDR3 runs from the conserved cysteine through the conserved F or W. The D gene is left open where the match is weak. Where a row states a size, it is once, few, many or the class of an expanded clone; other rows omit it.

clone size	V gene	J gene	D gene	CDR3 length	CDR3 protein	CDR3 DNA
.	TRBV7-9	TRBJ1-6	.	14	CASSLVGSFSPLHF	TGTGCCAGCAGCTTAGTCGGTAGTTTTTCACCCCTCCACTTT
.	TRBV30	TRBJ2-7	.	15	CAWSVDRKSRWEQYF	TGTGCCTGGAGTGTTGACAGAAAGTCCCGGTGGGAGCAGTACTTC
.	TRBV28	TRBJ1-1	TRBD1	20	CASSLCTRTGGLVCNTEAFF	TGTGCCAGCAGTTTATGCACCAGGACAGGGGGCTTGGTTTGTAACACTGAAGCTTTCTTT
.	TRBV7-2	TRBJ2-5	TRBD2	14	CASSEGLDQETQYF	TGTGCCAGCAGCGAGGGACTAGACCAAGAGACCCAGTACTTC
.	TRBV6-1	TRBJ1-1	.	13	CAGEVNMNTEAFF	TGTGCCGGGGAGGTGAACATGAACACTGAAGCTTTCTTT
once	TRBV5-4	TRBJ2-1	TRBD2	14	CASFDSGTSDEQFF	TGTGCCAGCTTCGACTCCGGGACTAGCGATGAGCAGTTCTTC
.	TRBV4-3	TRBJ2-1	.	16	CASSQDLASSYNEQFF	TGCGCCAGCAGCCAAGATTTGGCCTCCTCCTACAATGAGCAGTTCTTC
.	TRBV2	TRBJ1-2	.	13	CASSESRGWGYTF	TGTGCCAGCAGTGAATCCAGGGGTTGGGGCTACACCTTC
.	TRBV28	TRBJ2-7	.	15	CASSPGPGHLYEQYF	TGTGCCAGCAGTCCAGGCCCGGGACACCTCTACGAGCAGTACTTC
.	TRBV4-3	TRBJ2-7	.	15	CASSQRTGGGYEQYF	TGCGCCAGCAGCCAGCGGACAGGCGGGGGGTACGAGCAGTACTTC
.	TRBV21-1	TRBJ1-1	.	14	CARSKEGQGGEAFF	TGTGCCAGAAGCAAGGAGGGACAGGGAGGTGAAGCTTTCTTT
.	TRBV5-1	TRBJ1-5	TRBD1	13	CASSLGRGQPQHF	TGCGCCAGCAGCTTAGGCAGGGGGCAGCCCCAGCATTTT
.	TRBV4-3	TRBJ1-1	.	13	CASSQEEGTEAFF	TGCGCCAGCAGCCAAGAAGAGGGCACTGAAGCTTTCTTT
.	TRBV7-2	TRBJ2-7	.	14	CASSLRAGTYEQYF	TGTGCCAGCAGCTTACGGGCAGGGACCTACGAGCAGTACTTC
.	TRBV30	TRBJ2-7	.	13	CAWSVAPVTEQYF	TGTGCCTGGAGTGTAGCCCCGGTGACAGAGCAGTACTTC
once	TRBV6-5	TRBJ1-1	.	14	CASRKPRGIGEAFF	TGTGCCAGCAGAAAACCCAGGGGAATCGGTGAAGCTTTCTTT
.	TRBV4-3	TRBJ2-7	.	14	CASSQSYRGNEQYF	TGCGCCAGCAGCCAAAGCTATAGGGGGAACGAGCAGTACTTC
.	TRBV14	TRBJ2-7	.	14	CASSQDADYYEQYF	TGTGCCAGCAGCCAAGATGCAGACTACTACGAGCAGTACTTC
.	TRBV19	TRBJ2-1	.	16	CASSFPRVSRGNEQFF	TGTGCCAGTAGTTTCCCCCGGGTCTCGAGAGGCAATGAGCAGTTCTTC
.	TRBV19	TRBJ2-7	.	15	CASSDPQGSSYEQYF	TGTGCCAGTAGCGACCCCCAGGGTAGCTCCTACGAGCAGTACTTC
.	TRBV6-1	TRBJ2-2	.	17	CASSEVTLLRGTGELFF	TGTGCCAGCAGTGAAGTAACTCTCTTAAGGGGCACCGGGGAGCTGTTTTTT
.	TRBV7-8	TRBJ2-7	TRBD1	14	CASTLGAGGHEQYF	TGTGCCAGTACCCTAGGGGCAGGGGGCCACGAGCAGTACTTC
.	TRBV28	TRBJ2-3	TRBD2	17	CATAGTSGSSWTDTQYF	TGTGCCACCGCCGGGACTAGCGGGAGTTCATGGACAGATACGCAGTATTTT
.	TRBV27	TRBJ2-1	.	15	CASSSPGRTYNEQFF	TGTGCCAGCAGTTCACCCGGGAGAACCTACAATGAGCAGTTCTTC
.	TRBV7-9	TRBJ2-5	.	16	CASSYYEVRAQETQYF	TGTGCCAGCTCATACTACGAGGTCAGGGCCCAAGAGACCCAGTACTTC
once	TRBV11-2	TRBJ2-3	.	16	CASSLYPTRGTDTQYF	TGTGCCAGCAGCTTATATCCGACTAGGGGCACAGATACGCAGTATTTT
.	TRBV5-5	TRBJ1-5	.	17	CASSPGGAGHSNQPQHF	TGTGCCAGCAGCCCGGGGGGGGCAGGACATAGCAATCAGCCCCAGCATTTT
.	TRBV5-1	TRBJ2-1	TRBD1	16	CASSPTDRVVENEQFF	TGCGCCAGCAGCCCGACCGACAGGGTAGTAGAGAATGAGCAGTTCTTC
.	TRBV27	TRBJ2-5	TRBD2	14	CASSERGGHETQYF	TGTGCCAGCAGTGAGCGGGGGGGCCATGAGACCCAGTACTTC
.	TRBV28	TRBJ1-2	TRBD1	13	CASSGQGRDGYTF	TGTGCCAGCAGTGGACAGGGGCGCGATGGCTACACCTTC
.	TRBV28	TRBJ2-2	.	11	CASNIHGELFF	TGTGCCAGCAACATCCACGGGGAGCTGTTTTTT
.	TRBV4-1	TRBJ2-1	.	22	CASSQDPWAGISRSPRGNEQFF	TGCGCCAGCAGCCAAGATCCCTGGGCAGGGATCTCCAGATCTCCCCGCGGCAATGAGCAGTTCTTC
.	TRBV28	TRBJ1-3	TRBD1	18	CASSLSPLGQASGNTIYF	TGTGCCAGCAGTTTATCTCCCCTGGGACAGGCCTCTGGAAACACCATATATTTT
few	TRBV28	TRBJ2-7	.	11	CASRQSNEQYF	TGTGCCAGCAGACAATCCAACGAGCAGTACTTC
.	TRBV19	TRBJ2-2	TRBD2	16	CASSPGLADTTGELFF	TGTGCCAGTAGTCCGGGACTAGCGGATACTACCGGGGAGCTGTTTTTT
.	TRBV7-2	TRBJ2-4	.	16	CASSLADSIAKNIQYF	TGTGCCAGCAGCTTAGCGGACAGTATAGCCAAAAACATTCAGTACTTC
few	TRBV4-1	TRBJ1-4	TRBD1	14	CASSQTGVGGKLFF	TGCGCCAGCAGCCAAACAGGGGTGGGTGGAAAACTGTTTTTT
.	TRBV9	TRBJ1-5	.	12	CASSSGDQPQHF	TGTGCCAGCAGCTCAGGGGATCAGCCCCAGCATTTT
.	TRBV4-3	TRBJ2-3	TRBD2	16	CASSQDLAGGPDTQYF	TGCGCCAGCAGCCAAGATCTAGCGGGGGGGCCAGATACGCAGTATTTT
.	TRBV5-1	TRBJ2-7	TRBD2	13	CASSSGLAYEQYF	TGCGCCAGCAGCAGCGGACTAGCGTACGAGCAGTACTTC